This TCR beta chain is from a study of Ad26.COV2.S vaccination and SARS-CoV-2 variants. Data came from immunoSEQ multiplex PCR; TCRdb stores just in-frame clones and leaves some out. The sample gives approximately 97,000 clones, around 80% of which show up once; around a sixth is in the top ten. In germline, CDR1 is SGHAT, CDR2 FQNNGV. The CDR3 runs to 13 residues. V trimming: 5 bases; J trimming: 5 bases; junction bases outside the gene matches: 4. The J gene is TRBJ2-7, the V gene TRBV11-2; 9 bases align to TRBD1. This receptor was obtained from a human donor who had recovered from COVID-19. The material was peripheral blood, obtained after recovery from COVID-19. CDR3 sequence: CASSLDRGHEQYF. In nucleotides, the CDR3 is TGTGCCAGCAGCCTGGACAGGGGCCACGAGCAGTACTTC.